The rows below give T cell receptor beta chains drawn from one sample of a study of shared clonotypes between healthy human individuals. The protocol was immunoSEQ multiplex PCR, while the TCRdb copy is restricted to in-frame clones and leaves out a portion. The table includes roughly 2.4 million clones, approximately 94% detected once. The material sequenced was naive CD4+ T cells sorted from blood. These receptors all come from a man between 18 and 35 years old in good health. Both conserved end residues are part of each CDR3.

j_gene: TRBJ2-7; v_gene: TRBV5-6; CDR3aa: CASRSIKRRGAYEQYF
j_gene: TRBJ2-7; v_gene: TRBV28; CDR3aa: CASRRAGGSYEQYF
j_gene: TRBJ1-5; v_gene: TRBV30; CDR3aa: CAWSRDTSNQPQHF
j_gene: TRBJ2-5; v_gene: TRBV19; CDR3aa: CASSTSPFGGSYQETQYF
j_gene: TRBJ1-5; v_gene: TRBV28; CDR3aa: CASSFTWGRQGGQPQHF
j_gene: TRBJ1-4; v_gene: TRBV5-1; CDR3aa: CASSLGTATNEKLFF
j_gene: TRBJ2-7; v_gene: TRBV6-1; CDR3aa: CASSSQGAYEQYF
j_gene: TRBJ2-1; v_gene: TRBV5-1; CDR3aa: CASRVSAGNEQFF
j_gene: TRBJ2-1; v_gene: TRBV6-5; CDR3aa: CASSYDSYNEQFF
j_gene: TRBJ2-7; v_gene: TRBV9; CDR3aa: CASSVLAGPYEQYF
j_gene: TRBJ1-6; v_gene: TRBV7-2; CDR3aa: CASSELTRGQHSPLHF
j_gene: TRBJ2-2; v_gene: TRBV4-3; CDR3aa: CASSQRGAAGELFF
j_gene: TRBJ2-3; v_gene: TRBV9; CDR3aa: CASSVRSLEDTQYF
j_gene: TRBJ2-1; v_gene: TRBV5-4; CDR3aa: CASSLVQGVYNEQFF
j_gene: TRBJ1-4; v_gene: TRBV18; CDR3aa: CASSPGRVNEKLFF
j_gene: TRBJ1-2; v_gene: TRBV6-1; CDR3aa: CASSDSGTGWVGYTF
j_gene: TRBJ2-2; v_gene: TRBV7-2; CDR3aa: CASSLTTGTAYTGELFF
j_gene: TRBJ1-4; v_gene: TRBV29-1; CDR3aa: CSVESLGDEKLFF
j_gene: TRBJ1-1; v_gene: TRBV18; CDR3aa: CASSPPGINTEAFF
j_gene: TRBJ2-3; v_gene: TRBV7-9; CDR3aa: CASRRNQGTDTQYF
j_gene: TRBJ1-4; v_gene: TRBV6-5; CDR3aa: CASGSGLSNEKLFF
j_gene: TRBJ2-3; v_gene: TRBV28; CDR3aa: CASWPTSGRFLGGTDTQYF
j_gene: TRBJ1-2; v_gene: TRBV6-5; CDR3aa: CASLQGLLYTF
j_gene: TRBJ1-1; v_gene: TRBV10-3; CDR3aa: CAISGTTRDTEAFF
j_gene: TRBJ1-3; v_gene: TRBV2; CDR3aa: CASSETENSGNTIYF
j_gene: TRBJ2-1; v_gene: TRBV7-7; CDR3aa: CASSLGEINEQFF
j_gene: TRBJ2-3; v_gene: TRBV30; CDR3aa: CAWSVDRDTDTQYF
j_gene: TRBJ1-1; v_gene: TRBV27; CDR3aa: CASSLFPQNTEAFF
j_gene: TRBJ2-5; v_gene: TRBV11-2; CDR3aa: CASSLRTTSFGETQYF
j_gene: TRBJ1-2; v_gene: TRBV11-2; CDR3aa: CASSPGTDANYGYTF
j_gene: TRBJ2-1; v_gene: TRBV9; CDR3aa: CASSVAAGGIKGGEQFF
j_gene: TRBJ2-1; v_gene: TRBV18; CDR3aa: CASSPGGAHNEQFF
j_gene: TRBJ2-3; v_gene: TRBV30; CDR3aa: CAWSVLGAGTDTQYF
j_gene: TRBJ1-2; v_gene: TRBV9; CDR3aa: CASSVDPKPGDGYTF
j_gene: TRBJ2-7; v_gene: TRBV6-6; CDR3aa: CASSFTLSSYEQYF
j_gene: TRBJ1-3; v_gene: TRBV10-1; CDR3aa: CASSPGTVLSGNTIYF
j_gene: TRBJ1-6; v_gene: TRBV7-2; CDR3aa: CASSLYSGVNSPLHF
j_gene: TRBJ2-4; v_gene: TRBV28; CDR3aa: CASSPNQGDKNIQYF
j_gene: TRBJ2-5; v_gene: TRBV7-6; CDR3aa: CASSLGSGSQETQYF
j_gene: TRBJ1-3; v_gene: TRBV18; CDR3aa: CASSPQVLSSGNTIYF
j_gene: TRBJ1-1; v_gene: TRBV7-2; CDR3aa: CASRRFQNYMNTEAFF
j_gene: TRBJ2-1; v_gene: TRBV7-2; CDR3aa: CASSVAGGLDEQFF
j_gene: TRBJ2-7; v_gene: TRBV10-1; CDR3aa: CASSGPGGTGYDEQYF
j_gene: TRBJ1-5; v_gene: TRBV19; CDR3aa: CASSMIGQVDSNQPQHF
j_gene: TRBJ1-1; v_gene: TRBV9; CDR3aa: CASSVGTATEAFF
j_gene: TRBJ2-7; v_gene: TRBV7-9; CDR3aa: CASSLGQGLREQYF
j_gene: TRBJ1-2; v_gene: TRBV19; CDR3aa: CASSIDFLRNYGYTF
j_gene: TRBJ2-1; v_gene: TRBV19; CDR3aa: CASSLRTSHNEQFF
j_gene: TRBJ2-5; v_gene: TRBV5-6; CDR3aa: CASSRARRIQETQYF
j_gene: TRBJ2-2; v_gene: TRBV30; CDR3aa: CAWSVTGELFF
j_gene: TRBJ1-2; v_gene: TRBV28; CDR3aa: CASSLYSRGGYTF
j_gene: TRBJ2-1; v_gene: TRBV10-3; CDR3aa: CAISDSTGGDEQFF
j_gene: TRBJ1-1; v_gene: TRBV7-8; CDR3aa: CASSLAVAGQTNTEAFF
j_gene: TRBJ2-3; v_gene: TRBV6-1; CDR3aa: CASSEQPDTDTQYF
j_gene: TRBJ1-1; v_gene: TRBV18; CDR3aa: CASSPGTGSATEAFF
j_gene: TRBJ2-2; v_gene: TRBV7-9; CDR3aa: CASSSEGTGELFF
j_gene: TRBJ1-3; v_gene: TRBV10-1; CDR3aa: CASSPGYSGNTIYF
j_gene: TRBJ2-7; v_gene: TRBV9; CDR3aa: CASSRGQGEWQYF
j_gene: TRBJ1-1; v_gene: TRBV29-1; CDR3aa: CSVEADRGTSFTVGSEAFF
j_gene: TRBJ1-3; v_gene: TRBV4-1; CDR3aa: CASSQGNTIYF